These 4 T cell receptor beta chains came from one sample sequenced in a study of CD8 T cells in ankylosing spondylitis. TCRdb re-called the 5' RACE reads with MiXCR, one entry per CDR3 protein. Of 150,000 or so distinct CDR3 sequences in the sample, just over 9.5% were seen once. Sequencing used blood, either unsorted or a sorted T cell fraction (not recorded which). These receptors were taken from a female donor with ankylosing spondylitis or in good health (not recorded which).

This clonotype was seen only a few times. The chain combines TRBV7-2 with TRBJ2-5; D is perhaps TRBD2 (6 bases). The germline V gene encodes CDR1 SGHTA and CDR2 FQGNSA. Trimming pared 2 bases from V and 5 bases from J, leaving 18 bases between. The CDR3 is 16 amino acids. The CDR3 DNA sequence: TGTGCCAGCAGCTTATTCGGCTCCGGCGGGGTGGAGACCCAGTACTTC. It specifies CASSLFGSGGVETQYF.

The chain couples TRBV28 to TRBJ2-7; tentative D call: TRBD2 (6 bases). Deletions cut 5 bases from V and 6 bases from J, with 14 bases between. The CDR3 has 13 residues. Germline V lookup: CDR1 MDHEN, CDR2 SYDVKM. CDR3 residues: CASSIGTLLEQYF. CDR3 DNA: TGTGCCAGCAGTATCGGGACTCTACTCGAGCAGTACTTC.

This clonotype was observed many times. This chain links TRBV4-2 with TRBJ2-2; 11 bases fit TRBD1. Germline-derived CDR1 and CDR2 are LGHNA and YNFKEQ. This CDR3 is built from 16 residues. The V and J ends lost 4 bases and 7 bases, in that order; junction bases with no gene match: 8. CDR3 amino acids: CASSLRTGGTVGELFF. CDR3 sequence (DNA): TGTGCCAGCAGCCTCAGGACAGGGGGCACGGTCGGGGAGCTGTTTTTT.

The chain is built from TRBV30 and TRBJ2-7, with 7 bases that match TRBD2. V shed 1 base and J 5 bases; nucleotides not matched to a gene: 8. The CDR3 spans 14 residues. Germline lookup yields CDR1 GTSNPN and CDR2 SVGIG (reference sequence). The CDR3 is CAWSGGGRVDEQYF. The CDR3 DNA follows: TGTGCCTGGAGTGGTGGGGGGAGGGTCGACGAGCAGTACTTC.